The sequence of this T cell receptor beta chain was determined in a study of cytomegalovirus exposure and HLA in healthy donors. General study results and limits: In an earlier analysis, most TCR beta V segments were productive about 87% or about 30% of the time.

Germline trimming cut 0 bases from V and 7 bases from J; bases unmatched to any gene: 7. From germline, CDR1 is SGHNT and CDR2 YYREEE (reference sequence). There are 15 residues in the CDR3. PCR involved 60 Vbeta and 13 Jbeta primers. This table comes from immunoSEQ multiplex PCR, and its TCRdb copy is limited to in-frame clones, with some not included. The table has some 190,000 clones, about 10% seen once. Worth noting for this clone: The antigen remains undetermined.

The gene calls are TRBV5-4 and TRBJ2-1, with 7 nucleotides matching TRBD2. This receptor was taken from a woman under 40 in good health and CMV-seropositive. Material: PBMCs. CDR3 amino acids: CASSLGGSTRNEQFF. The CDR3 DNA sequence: TGTGCCAGCAGCTTGGGCGGGAGCACAAGAAATGAGCAGTTCTTC. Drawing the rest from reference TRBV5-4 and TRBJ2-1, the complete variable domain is ETGVTQSPTHLIKTRGQQVTLRCSSQSGHNTVSWYQQALGQGPQFIFQYYREEENGRGNFPPRFSGLQFPNYSSELNVNALELDDSALYLCASSLGGSTRNEQFFGPGTRLTVL.